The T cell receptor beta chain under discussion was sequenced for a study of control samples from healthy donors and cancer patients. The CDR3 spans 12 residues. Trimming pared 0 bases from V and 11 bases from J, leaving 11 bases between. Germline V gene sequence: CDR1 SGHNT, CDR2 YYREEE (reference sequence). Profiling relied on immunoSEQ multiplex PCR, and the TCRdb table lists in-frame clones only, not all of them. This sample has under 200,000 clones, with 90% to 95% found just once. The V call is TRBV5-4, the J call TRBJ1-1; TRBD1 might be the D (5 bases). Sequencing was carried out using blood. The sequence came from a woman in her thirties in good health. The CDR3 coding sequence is TGTGCCAGCAGCTTGGGGCAGAGGGACGCTTTCTTT. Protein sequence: CASSLGQRDAFF.